This T cell receptor beta chain was profiled in a study of CD4+ T cells in melanoma. Study results and caveats: CD8+ T cell, macrophage and B cell function reportedly correlated with neoantigen-specific CD4+ T cells. Diverse differentiation states were reported for melanoma neoantigen-specific CD4+ T cells.

This CDR3 has 15 residues. The ends lost 2 bases at V and 4 bases at J; junction bases unmatched: 2. Germline loops: CDR1 SEHNR, CDR2 FQNEAQ (reference sequence). Method: immunoSEQ multiplex PCR; TCRdb's copy keeps in-frame clones and lacks some. The sample comprises some 12,000 clones, 66% of which are singletons, and approximately 10% rests with the top ten. Remarks on this clone: Its antigen is undetermined.

The sequencing input was cells from a culture (not recorded whether cultured in vitro). This TCR was sampled from a human donor with melanoma. The V call is TRBV7-9, the J call TRBJ2-1; 10 bases line up with TRBD2. Here the CDR3 reads CASSLIAGGYNEQFF. The CDR3, as DNA: TGTGCCAGCAGCTTAATAGCGGGGGGATACAATGAGCAGTTCTTC.